The next 4 T cell receptor beta chains were all read from a single sample in a study of blood T cell repertoires in COVID-19 (dated by TCRdb to the early 2020s). Libraries were prepared through the immunoSEQ multiplex PCR assay. Imported from immuneACCESS, the table was reduced by TCRdb to in-frame sequences with V and J called. These copies leave out some clones; in studies compared against another copy, an unresolved V gene accounts for under half, and the cause of the remainder is not known. Within this sample are about 110,000 clones, with about 89% of them counted one time only. The leading ten clones occupy roughly 1.2% of the sample. What was sequenced was peripheral blood. Receptors originate from a woman in her 30s with acute or convalescent COVID-19.

The chain is built from TRBV19 and TRBJ1-5, with a weak D call TRBD1 (6 bases). The ends were cut back, 8 bases at V and 1 base at J, with 9 bases in the middle. Germline V gene sequence: CDR1 LNHDA, CDR2 SQIVND (reference sequence). The CDR3 has 13 residues. Here the CDR3 DNA reads TGTGCCAGTGAGGGACACAGCAATCAGCCCCAGCATTTT. The encoded protein is CASEGHSNQPQHF.

This clone was observed once. The gene calls are TRBV30 and TRBJ2-3; 7 bases fit TRBD1. Trimming took 3 bases from V and 2 from J; bases not matched to a gene: 2. Germline values: CDR1 GTSNPN, CDR2 SVGIG (reference sequence). The CDR3 spans 13 residues. The CDR3 loop reads CAWSGQATDTQYF. The CDR3 coding sequence is TGTGCCTGGAGCGGACAGGCCACAGATACGCAGTATTTT.

The gene calls are TRBV11-1 and TRBJ1-2, with D possibly being TRBD1 (6 bases). The CDR3 sequence is 15 residues long. The germline gives CDR1 SGHAT, CDR2 FQDESV (reference sequence). V was pared by 5 bases and J by 0 bases, with 13 bases between. CDR3 in amino acids: CASSASGTTNYGYTF. In DNA form, the CDR3 reads TGTGCCAGCAGCGCATCCGGGACAACTAACTATGGCTACACCTTC. The full variable domain, with the rest looked up from reference TRBV11-1 and TRBJ1-2, is EAEVAQSPRYKITEKSQAVAFWCDPISGHATLYWYRQILGQGPELLVQFQDESVVDDSQLPKDRFSAERLKGVDSTLKIQPAELGDSAMYLCASSASGTTNYGYTFGSGTRLTVV.

The gene calls are TRBV11-2 and TRBJ2-3, with a weak D call TRBD2 (6 bases). Trimming cost V 5 bases and J 1 base, with 13 bases left between them. The CDR3 length is 15 residues. Germline V gives CDR1 SGHAT, CDR2 FQNNGV. CDR3 protein: CASSPPSVRTDTQYF. The CDR3 DNA is TGTGCCAGCAGCCCCCCTAGCGTCCGCACAGATACGCAGTATTTT.